The 3 T cell receptor beta chains given below trace back to one sample, sequenced in a study of CD8 T cells in ankylosing spondylitis. TCRdb re-called the 5' RACE reads with MiXCR, one entry per CDR3 protein. The sample contains approximately 100,000 distinct CDR3 sequences, roughly 8% of which appear only once. Sequencing was carried out using blood, either unsorted or a sorted T cell fraction (not recorded which). Receptor source: a male donor with ankylosing spondylitis or in good health (not recorded which).

In this sample, this clonotype turned up a few times. J is TRBJ2-7 and V is TRBV4-2; a weak D match, TRBD2 (6 bases). The V and J ends lost 1 base and 0 bases respectively, with 13 bases between them. Germline V gene lookup returns CDR1 LGHNA and CDR2 YNFKEQ. The CDR3 totals 16 residues. The CDR3 loop reads CASSQVSSGDSYEQYF. The DNA for the CDR3 is TGTGCCAGCAGCCAAGTCTCGTCGGGGGACTCCTACGAGCAGTACTTC.

The sample holds many counts of this clonotype. This chain joins TRBV7-2 and TRBJ1-2, with 7 bases matching TRBD1. The V gene end was trimmed by 4 bases and the J gene end by 6 bases; junction bases not matched to a gene: 8. The CDR3 contains 14 residues. The germline gives CDR1 SGHTA, CDR2 FQGNSA. For the CDR3, the DNA is TGTGCCAGCAGCTACTCCGGGACAGTGAATGGCTACACCTTC. It encodes CASSYSGTVNGYTF.

The table lists this clonotype with a few counts. The CDR3 sequence: CASRAGREVSYNEQFF. The CDR3 DNA reads as TGTGCCAGCCGTGCCGGTCGGGAGGTCTCCTACAATGAGCAGTTCTTC. V usage is TRBV25-1 and J usage is TRBJ2-1, with TRBD2 matching 7 bases. Germline-derived CDR1 and CDR2 are MGHDK and SYGVNS. The J segment lost 0 bases and the V segment lost 8 bases, leaving 10 bases of the junction unmatched. The CDR3 contains 16 residues.